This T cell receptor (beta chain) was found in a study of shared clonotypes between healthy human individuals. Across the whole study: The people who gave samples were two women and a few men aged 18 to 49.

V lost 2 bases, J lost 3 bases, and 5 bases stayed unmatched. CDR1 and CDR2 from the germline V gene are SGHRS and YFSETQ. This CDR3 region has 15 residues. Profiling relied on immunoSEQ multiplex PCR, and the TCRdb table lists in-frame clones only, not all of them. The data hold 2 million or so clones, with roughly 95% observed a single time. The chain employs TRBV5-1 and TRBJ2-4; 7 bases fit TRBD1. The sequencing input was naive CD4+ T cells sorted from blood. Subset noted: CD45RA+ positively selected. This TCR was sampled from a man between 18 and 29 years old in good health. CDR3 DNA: TGCGCCAGCAGCTTCGGACAGGCGAACAAAAACATTCAGTACTTC. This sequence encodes CASSFGQANKNIQYF.